These T cell receptor beta chains were read from a single sample in a study of cytomegalovirus exposure and HLA in healthy donors. Produced via immunoSEQ multiplex PCR; TCRdb's table is partial and in-frame only. The table has about 140,000 clones, 70% seen once; the top ten hold 1.5% to 2%. Sequences were obtained from PBMCs. The source of these receptors is a young woman in good health and CMV-seronegative. CDR3s include the opening cysteine and the closing phenylalanine or tryptophan. D genes are given only for firm matches. Size values are once, few and many counts, or a class for expanded clones, and some rows have none.

V	size	D	J	CDR3	DNA
TRBV5-1	-	TRBD2	TRBJ2-2	CASRPLTGGPSTGELFF	TGCGCCAGCAGGCCTTTGACGGGAGGGCCTAGCACCGGGGAGCTGTTTTTT
TRBV11-3	-	TRBD1	TRBJ1-2	CASSLADRDYSYTF	TGTGCCAGCAGCTTAGCCGACAGGGATTATAGCTACACCTTC
TRBV18	-	-	TRBJ2-5	CASSPVASTGAQYF	TGTGCCAGCTCACCAGTAGCCTCAACGGGGGCCCAGTACTTC
TRBV7-2	once	TRBD1	TRBJ1-6	CASSPWGQYNSPLHF	TGTGCCAGCAGCCCCTGGGGACAGTATAATTCACCCCTCCACTTT
TRBV5-1	once	TRBD1	TRBJ1-2	CASSYGQGSVYGYTF	TGCGCCAGCAGCTATGGACAGGGGTCGGTCTATGGCTACACCTTC
TRBV2	few	-	TRBJ1-5	CASRTGDTGPQHF	TGTGCCAGCAGGACAGGCGACACGGGGCCCCAGCATTTT
TRBV28	-	TRBD1	TRBJ1-6	CASRPPGQGGFSPLHF	TGTGCCAGCAGACCCCCAGGACAGGGAGGGTTTTCACCCCTCCACTTT
TRBV5-1	once	TRBD1	TRBJ1-6	CASSAGQGSNSPLHF	TGCGCCAGCAGCGCCGGACAGGGAAGTAATTCACCCCTCCACTTT
TRBV19	few	-	TRBJ2-6	CASSNVGGKANVLTF	TGTGCCAGTAGTAACGTCGGGGGAAAGGCCAACGTCCTGACTTTC
TRBV19	-	-	TRBJ1-2	CASSLTGGRGYTF	TGTGCCAGTAGCCTGACGGGAGGGCGCGGCTACACCTTC
TRBV2	-	-	TRBJ2-7	CASSEQGYEQYF	TGTGCCAGCAGTGAACAGGGGTACGAGCAGTACTTC
TRBV18	-	-	TRBJ1-4	CASSPTDSPIVWKLFF	TGTGCCAGCTCACCGACGGACAGTCCGATAGTGTGGAAACTGTTTTTT
TRBV10-3	-	TRBD2	TRBJ2-3	CAISAGVGTDTQYF	TGTGCCATCAGCGCGGGAGTTGGCACAGATACGCAGTATTTT
TRBV6-5	few	TRBD1	TRBJ1-4	CASRAGTANEKLFF	TGTGCCAGCAGGGCCGGGACAGCTAATGAAAAACTGTTTTTT
TRBV28	-	-	TRBJ2-1	CASSPPGTRGHEQFF	TGTGCCAGCAGTCCTCCCGGGACAAGGGGTCATGAGCAGTTCTTC
TRBV12-5	-	TRBD2	TRBJ2-1	CASGEAGLSTNEQFF	TGTGCTAGTGGCGAGGCGGGACTATCCACCAATGAGCAGTTCTTC
TRBV28	-	-	TRBJ1-6	CASSFGSYNSPLHF	TGTGCCAGCAGTTTCGGCTCCTATAATTCACCCCTCCACTTT
TRBV11-2	-	-	TRBJ1-2	CASSLGRTNYGYTF	TGTGCCAGCAGCTTAGGGCGGACTAACTATGGCTACACCTTC
TRBV6-1	-	-	TRBJ2-3	CASGSTDTQYF	TGTGCCAGCGGCTCCACAGATACGCAGTATTTT
TRBV7-3	-	-	TRBJ2-6	CASSSWTVRAGANVLTF	TGTGCCAGCAGCTCCTGGACAGTTCGAGCAGGGGCCAACGTCCTGACTTTC
TRBV7-9	-	-	TRBJ1-1	CASSLSSGYTEAFF	TGTGCCAGCAGCTTATCGTCCGGTTACACTGAAGCTTTCTTT
TRBV4-2	-	-	TRBJ2-7	CASSQGIVGGSPYEQYF	TGTGCCAGCAGCCAAGGTATAGTCGGAGGGAGCCCCTACGAGCAGTACTTC
TRBV11-3	-	-	TRBJ2-1	CASSPEASYNEQFF	TGTGCCAGCAGCCCCGAGGCCTCCTACAATGAGCAGTTCTTC
TRBV2	-	TRBD1	TRBJ2-5	CASTKMTGAGETQYF	TGTGCCAGCACAAAAATGACAGGGGCGGGGGAGACCCAGTACTTC
TRBV19	few	TRBD1	TRBJ1-5	CASSTLGQVDQPQHF	TGTGCCAGTAGTACGCTGGGACAGGTCGATCAGCCCCAGCATTTT
TRBV7-2	-	-	TRBJ2-2	CASSQRYTGELFF	TGTGCCAGCAGCCAGCGGTACACCGGGGAGCTGTTTTTT
TRBV6-1	-	TRBD1	TRBJ1-5	CASSEGRRTGPAGFQPQHF	TGTGCCAGCAGTGAAGGGCGACGGACAGGGCCTGCAGGGTTCCAGCCCCAGCATTTT
TRBV9	few	-	TRBJ1-6	CASSVGTASPLHF	TGTGCCAGCAGCGTAGGCACAGCTTCACCCCTCCACTTT
TRBV13	-	-	TRBJ1-4	CASSSRRVATNEKLFF	TGTGCCAGCAGCTCGAGACGGGTTGCAACTAATGAAAAACTGTTTTTT
TRBV5-6	-	-	TRBJ2-4	CASSLLPTGRLAKNIQYF	TGTGCCAGCAGCTTGCTCCCGACAGGCCGGCTAGCCAAAAACATTCAGTACTTC
TRBV4-1	once	TRBD1	TRBJ1-2	CASSQDRDSNYGYTF	TGCGCCAGCAGCCAAGATAGGGACAGCAACTATGGCTACACCTTC
TRBV4-2	-	-	TRBJ2-2	CASSQDINTGQTGELFF	TGTGCCAGCAGCCAAGATATCAATACCGGACAGACCGGGGAGCTGTTTTTT
TRBV7-9	-	TRBD2	TRBJ2-7	CASSFSGGLAGSEQYF	TGTGCCAGCAGCTTCTCCGGCGGGCTAGCGGGAAGCGAGCAGTACTTC